These 10 T cell receptor beta chains were all obtained from the same sample, sequenced in a study of CD8 T cells in Susac syndrome. RNA was extracted with the RNeasy kit, and a quantity of roughly 0.5 to 1 ug was reverse transcribed using random hexamers. In TCRdb, the immunoSEQ multiplex PCR reads were re-called with MiXCR into one record per CDR3 protein. Of roughly 110,000 distinct CDR3 sequences in the sample, approximately 94% were seen once. The sample taken for sequencing was CD8+ T cells from PBMCs. Receptors were obtained from a human donor with Susac syndrome.

CDR3 sequence reads: CASSYTPVSYGYTF. CDR3 coding DNA: TGTGCCAGCAGTTATACCCCAGTGTCCTATGGCTACACCTTC. The J gene is TRBJ1-2, the V gene TRBV12-3 or TRBV12-4; no clear D. Trimming removed 4 bases at V and 4 bases at J, with 13 bases between. The CDR3 length is 14 residues.

V gene TRBV9 combines with J gene TRBJ1-2, with 10 bases that match TRBD1. This CDR3 is 16 amino acids long. CDR1 SGDLS and CDR2 YYNGEE come from the germline V gene. The V and J ends lost 3 bases and 2 bases, in that order; junction bases with no gene match: 7. Here the CDR3 DNA reads TGTGCCAGCAGCGACGACAGGGGGCAAGGGAACTATGGCTACACCTTC. Its translation: CASSDDRGQGNYGYTF.

The gene calls are TRBV7-2 and TRBJ2-5; D is possibly TRBD2 (5 bases). The V end was cut by 5 bases, the J end by 1 base, with 11 bases between. The CDR3 has 14 amino acids. CDR1 is SGHTA, CDR2 FQGNSA, per germline. The CDR3 DNA reads as TGTGCCAGCAGCGGGGAGACGGCCCAAGAGACCCAGTACTTC. Amino acid sequence: CASSGETAQETQYF. Full variable domain (outside the CDR3, taken from reference TRBV7-2 and TRBJ2-5): GAGVSQSPSNKVTEKGKDVELRCDPISGHTALYWYRQSLGQGLEFLIYFQGNSAPDKSGLPSDRFSAERTGGSVSTLTIQRTQQEDSAVYLCASSGETAQETQYFGPGTRLLVL.

The gene calls are TRBV20-1 and TRBJ2-1, with D uncertain. The V end lost 0 bases, the J end lost 13 bases, and 7 bases lay between the germline ends. Germline V gene lookup returns CDR1 DFQATT and CDR2 SNEGSKA (reference sequence). This CDR3 contains 10 residues. CDR3 protein: CSARERYQFF. CDR3 in DNA: TGCAGTGCTAGAGAGAGGTACCAGTTCTTC.

The CDR3 protein is CASSATGNYGYTF. Here the CDR3 DNA reads TGTGCCAGCAGCGCGACGGGGAACTATGGCTACACCTTC. The gene calls are TRBV7-9 and TRBJ1-2; D is undetermined. This CDR3 region has 13 residues. V was clipped by 5 bases and J by 2 bases, with 9 bases between them. The V gene's germline CDR1 is SEHNR and CDR2 FQNEAQ (reference sequence).

The chain couples TRBV5-1 to TRBJ2-7; D is possibly TRBD1 (6 bases). The germline V and J ends were trimmed by 0 bases and 3 bases, with 10 bases remaining between them. Germline loops: CDR1 SGHRS, CDR2 YFSETQ. The CDR3 has 14 amino acids. This CDR3 is CASSLEGVRYEQYF. The CDR3 bases are TGCGCCAGCAGCTTGGAGGGGGTGCGCTACGAGCAGTACTTC. Variable domain in full (rest from reference TRBV5-1 and TRBJ2-7): KAGVTQTPRYLIKTRGQQVTLSCSPISGHRSVSWYQQTPGQGLQFLFEYFSETQRNKGNFPGRFSGRQFSNSRSEMNVSTLELGDSALYLCASSLEGVRYEQYFGPGTRLTVT.

This clonotype was seen just once. The V and J genes are TRBV19 and TRBJ1-1; D is ambiguous. V gave up 6 bases and J gave up 4 bases, with 15 bases separating them. CDR3 length: 14 residues. The germline CDR1 and CDR2 sequences are LNHDA and SQIVND (reference sequence). CDR3 DNA: TGTGCCAGTAGGTTGGCTTCGGGAGGCACTGAAGCTTTCTTT. Translated, it gives CASRLASGGTEAFF.

This rearrangement joins TRBV4-1 to TRBJ2-2; 8 bases map to TRBD1. The CDR3 has 16 amino acids. Germline CDR1 is MGHRA and CDR2 is YSYEKL. V gave up 3 bases and J gave up 5 bases; unmatched junction bases: 8. Here the CDR3 reads CASSHSGQGTTGELFF. The CDR3 coding sequence is TGCGCCAGCAGCCATTCAGGACAGGGAACAACCGGGGAGCTGTTTTTT.

V and J are TRBV12-3 or TRBV12-4 and TRBJ2-4, with D perhaps TRBD1 (5 bases). This CDR3 contains 16 residues. Trimming cost V 5 bases and J 2 bases, with 16 bases left between them. CDR3 sequence (DNA): TGTGCCAGCAGTCTCGAGGCCCAGGGCCCCAAAAACATTCAGTACTTC. Its translation: CASSLEAQGPKNIQYF.

This chain uses TRBV20-1 with TRBJ2-3; 10 nucleotides line up with TRBD2. V trimming: 4 bases; J trimming: 9 bases; junction bases outside the gene matches: 7. Germline CDR1 reads DFQATT; CDR2 reads SNEGSKA (reference sequence). The CDR3 spans 13 residues. The CDR3 DNA reads TGCAGTGCTAAAACCGGACTAGCGGAGACGCAGTATTTT. Its protein product is CSAKTGLAETQYF.